The next 8 T cell receptor beta chains were all read from a single sample in a study of blood T cell repertoires in COVID-19. This table comes from immunoSEQ multiplex PCR, and its TCRdb copy is limited to in-frame clones, with some not included. The profile shows 340,000 or so clones, about four fifths of them singletons. Sequenced: peripheral blood. The receptors shown here come from a man aged 30 to 39 with active or convalescent COVID-19.

V is TRBV7-8 and J is TRBJ2-7, with D possibly being TRBD1 (6 bases). V was trimmed by 5 bases and J by 1 base, leaving 12 bases between them. The CDR3 length is 14 residues. Germline assignment: CDR1 SGHVS and CDR2 FQNEAQ. The CDR3 coding sequence is TGTGCCAGCAGCGAAACAGGGAAGTCCTACGAGCAGTACTTC. Translating it yields CASSETGKSYEQYF.

The count of this clone is one. V gene TRBV21-1 combines with J gene TRBJ2-7; the table gives TRBD1 as D, unverified against the DNA. TRBV21-1 is a pseudogene segment. The CDR3 has 18 amino acids. The CDR3 DNA reads TGTGCCAGCAGCAAAGCGGGACAGGGAAATCTCCCCTACTACGAGCAGTACTTC. Amino acid sequence: CASSKAGQGNLPYYEQYF.

This clone was detected once. This chain joins TRBV4-3 and TRBJ1-2, with D hard to call. The CDR3 runs to 14 residues. The V gene's germline CDR1 is LGHNA and CDR2 YSLEER. The V end was cut by 0 bases, the J end by 0 bases, with 5 bases between. The CDR3 DNA reads as TGCGCCAGCAGCCAAGATGCGGCTAACTATGGCTACACCTTC. It encodes CASSQDAANYGYTF.

V is TRBV11-3 and J is TRBJ2-2, with TRBD2 as a possible D gene (5 bases). The germline V gene encodes CDR1 SGHNT and CDR2 YENEEA. V dropped 3 bases and J dropped 6 bases, with 8 bases sitting between them. The CDR3 contains 13 residues. CDR3 sequence: CASSFRGSGELFF. CDR3 DNA sequence: TGTGCCAGCAGCTTTCGGGGATCCGGGGAGCTGTTTTTT.

This chain joins TRBV6-5 and TRBJ2-7; TRBD2 agrees at 11 bases. J lost 2 bases, V lost 2 bases, and 2 bases had no gene match. The CDR3 length is 15 residues. Germline V gene data show CDR1 as MNHEY and CDR2 as SVGAGI. The CDR3 DNA is TGTGCCAGCAGTTACGGGACTAGCGGAACCTACGAGCAGTACTTC. This gives the protein CASSYGTSGTYEQYF.

The chain uses TRBV9 and TRBJ1-2; possible D gene TRBD1, 5 bases. Between the trimmed V and J ends, which lost 4 bases and 6 bases, there was a span of 13 bases. CDR3 size: 13 residues. CDR1 and CDR2 from the germline V gene are SGDLS and YYNGEE. The CDR3, as DNA: TGTGCCAGCAGCCCCGACAGCCCCCATGGCTACACCTTC. Encoded protein: CASSPDSPHGYTF.

This clone has only a few counts. The chain joins TRBV7-2 to TRBJ1-1; D may be TRBD1 (5 bases). With 5 bases removed from V and 6 bases from J, the gap between germline ends came to 16 bases. The CDR3 totals 14 residues. The germline gives CDR1 SGHTA, CDR2 FQGNSA. The CDR3 region is CASSPIGRAAEAFF. CDR3 nucleotides: TGTGCCAGCAGCCCTATAGGCAGGGCCGCTGAAGCTTTCTTT.

This clone has ten or more counts. This sequence joins TRBV7-3 and TRBJ2-1; maybe TRBD2 (5 bases). This CDR3 region has 14 residues. Germline-derived CDR1 and CDR2 are SGHTA and FQGTGA. Trimming cost V 5 bases and J 6 bases, with 14 bases left between them. In nucleotides, the CDR3 is TGTGCCAGCAGCGGAGGACCCGGAACCAATGAGCAGTTCTTC. It specifies CASSGGPGTNEQFF.